Below, 15 T cell receptor beta chains from the same sample are listed, as sequenced in a study of control samples from healthy donors and cancer patients. Sequencing was performed with immunoSEQ multiplex PCR; in TCRdb, only in-frame clones are kept and a portion is missing. The table shows about 160,000 clones, with roughly 94% occurring only once. Sequenced input: blood. The receptors were gathered from a woman in her forties in good health.

The table lists this clone with a count of one. The chain is built from TRBV5-1 and TRBJ1-6; D is perhaps TRBD1 (6 bases). V dropped 2 bases and J dropped 5 bases, with 14 bases sitting between them. Per germline, CDR1 SGHRS and CDR2 YFSETQ. This CDR3 spans 16 amino acids. CDR3 nucleotide sequence: TGCGCCAGCAGCTTCAAAGGGGGAAAGAATAATTCACCCCTCCACTTT. Residues: CASSFKGGKNNSPLHF.

The rearrangement links TRBV7-9 to TRBJ1-1, with TRBD1 matching 8 bases. The V gene's germline CDR1 is SEHNR and CDR2 FQNEAQ (reference sequence). Germline trimming cut 5 bases from V and 9 bases from J; bases unmatched to any gene: 14. The CDR3 has 15 amino acids. CDR3 sequence (DNA): TGTGCCAGCAGCGATGGAAGACAGGGGAGGGGTAAAGCTTTCTTT. It codes for CASSDGRQGRGKAFF.

The rearrangement uses TRBV19 and TRBJ2-1, with 10 bases identical to TRBD2. The CDR3 has 15 amino acids. V gave up 4 bases and J gave up 9 bases; unmatched junction bases: 9. The V gene's germline CDR1 is LNHDA and CDR2 SQIVND (reference sequence). DNA for the CDR3: TGTGCCAGTAGTACTATAGCGGGAGGAGGCGGTGAGCAGTTCTTC. Its protein product is CASSTIAGGGGEQFF. The entire variable domain, with the rest obtained from reference TRBV19 and TRBJ2-1, is as follows: DGGITQSPKYLFRKEGQNVTLSCEQNLNHDAMYWYRQDPGQGLRLIYYSQIVNDFQKGDIAEGYSVSREKKESFPLTVTSAQKNPTAFYLCASSTIAGGGGEQFFGPGTRLTVL.

V is TRBV29-1 and J is TRBJ1-1, with TRBD1 matching over 7 bases. The V gene end was trimmed by 0 bases and the J gene end by 5 bases; junction bases not matched to a gene: 6. The CDR3 runs 14 residues. From germline, CDR1 is SQVTM and CDR2 ANQGSEA. In nucleotides, the CDR3 is TGCAGCGTTGAAGAGGGAGGGGGCGAGACTGAAGCTTTCTTT. This translates into CSVEEGGGETEAFF.

This chain uses TRBV5-1 with TRBJ1-1, with 7 bases fitting TRBD1. Germline V gene data show CDR1 as SGHRS and CDR2 as YFSETQ. V lost 4 bases to trimming and J lost 3 bases; unmatched junction nucleotides: 9. CDR3 length: 15 amino acids. This chain's CDR3 is CASSRRQGRDTEAFF. The CDR3 DNA follows: TGCGCCAGCAGCAGGAGACAGGGAAGAGACACTGAAGCTTTCTTT.

The rearrangement uses TRBV10-3 and TRBJ1-1; tentative D call: TRBD1 (5 bases). The CDR3 extends over 16 amino acids. The ends were cut back, 10 bases at V and 4 bases at J, with 25 bases in the middle. Germline V gene data show CDR1 as ENHRY and CDR2 as SYGVKD. DNA of the CDR3: TGTGCCACCGCCTCGAGGGGCCCTCTCGGGGCCACTGAAGCTTTCTTT. Translation: CATASRGPLGATEAFF.

The chain combines TRBV6-5 with TRBJ1-1, with 7 nucleotides matching TRBD1. CDR1 is MNHEY, CDR2 SVGAGI, per germline. The CDR3 spans 12 residues. V shed 6 bases and J 4 bases; nucleotides not matched to a gene: 2. The CDR3 DNA reads TGTGCCAGCAGGTCAGGGGGCACTGAAGCTTTCTTT. This gives the protein CASRSGGTEAFF.

V and J are TRBV18 and TRBJ1-5; D gene unclear. Germline V gives CDR1 KGHSH, CDR2 LQKENI. Trimming stripped 6 bases from V and 3 bases from J, with 15 bases between. The CDR3 spans 15 residues. The DNA for the CDR3 is TGTGCCAGCTCTCGGAGCGGAGGGTCCAATCAGCCCCAGCATTTT. Protein sequence: CASSRSGGSNQPQHF. Supplemented by reference TRBV18 and TRBJ1-5, the full variable domain reads NAGVMQNPRHLVRRRGQEARLRCSPMKGHSHVYWYRQLPEEGLKFMVYLQKENIIDESGMPKERFSAEFPKEGPSILRIQQVVRGDSAAYFCASSRSGGSNQPQHFGDGTRLSIL.

V gene TRBV11-2 combines with J gene TRBJ1-4; TRBD1 agrees at 7 bases. The V segment lost 5 bases and the J segment 7 bases; nucleotides outside the gene matches: 4. The germline CDR1 and CDR2 sequences are SGHAT and FQNNGV. CDR3 size: 13 residues. In DNA, the CDR3 is TGTGCCAGCAGCACAGGGGTCCGTGAAAAACTGTTTTTT. It codes for CASSTGVREKLFF.

The genes are TRBV19 and TRBJ1-5; D possibly corresponds to TRBD1 (5 bases). The CDR3 has 15 amino acids. Trimming shortened V by 0 bases and J by 1 base, and 7 bases separated the two germline ends. Germline V gives CDR1 LNHDA, CDR2 SQIVND (reference sequence). The CDR3 sequence: CASSIDRVSNQPQHF. In DNA form, the CDR3 reads TGTGCCAGTAGTATAGACAGGGTGAGCAATCAGCCCCAGCATTTT.

V is TRBV4-3 and J is TRBJ2-3; D unclear. From germline, CDR1 is LGHNA and CDR2 YSLEER. V lost 0 bases and J 2 bases, leaving 9 bases between the germline ends. CDR3 size: 15 residues. The CDR3 bases are TGCGCCAGCAGCCAAGAGGCAGACTCCACAGATACGCAGTATTTT. Its protein is CASSQEADSTDTQYF.

The chain employs TRBV3-1 (or the pseudogene TRBV3-2) and TRBJ2-1, with 9 positions matching TRBD2. The ends lost 2 bases at V and 6 bases at J; junction bases unmatched: 8. Germline V CDR1 and CDR2: LGHDT, YNNKEL (reference sequence). The CDR3 is made up of 16 amino acids. CDR3 nucleotides: TGTGCCAGCAGCCAATATAGCGGGAGTTCTGGCAATGAGCAGTTCTTC. This encodes CASSQYSGSSGNEQFF.

To note about this clone: The junction differs from germline at one of its ends, possibly a read error. The chain has TRBV2 and TRBJ1-2; 7 bases agree with TRBD1. Per germline, CDR1 SNHLY and CDR2 FYNNEI. The CDR3 is 11 amino acids. The CDR3 sequence is CASSVGDRGLF. In DNA, the CDR3 is TGTGCCAGCAGTGTGGGGGACAGAGGCCTCTTC.

On this clone itself: The junction differs from germline at one of its ends, possibly a read error. The chain uses TRBV7-2 and TRBJ2-7; D may be TRBD1 (5 bases). Germline V CDR1 and CDR2: SGHTA, FQGNSA. CDR3 length equals 12 residues. In DNA, the CDR3 is TGTGCCAGCAGCTTAGATTTGCAGGGCACGGTCTTC. It codes for CASSLDLQGTVF.

This chain uses TRBV10-3 with TRBJ1-1; D is undetermined. The V end lost 4 bases, the J end lost 0 bases, and 30 bases lay between the germline ends. This CDR3 contains 21 residues. CDR1 and CDR2 (germline): ENHRY, SYGVKD. CDR3 in amino acids: CAISVALAPRGITKMNTEAFF. DNA of the CDR3: TGTGCCATCAGTGTTGCATTGGCCCCTCGGGGAATCACCAAAATGAACACTGAAGCTTTCTTT.